Listed here are 8 T cell receptor beta chains from one sample, sequenced in a study of T cells in Graves' hyperthyroidism and ophthalmopathy. Using RNA transcripts as the source, TCR beta CDR3 regions were amplified. HTBI primers drove first-round RT-PCR of the TCR CDR3. TCRdb analysed the multiplex PCR reads with MiXCR anew, one entry per CDR3 protein. The sample lists 530,000 or so distinct CDR3 sequences; roughly 17% were seen once. Sequenced sample: blood. The receptors were gathered from a woman between 18 and 29 years old with Graves' ophthalmopathy.

The V gene is TRBV9, the J gene TRBJ2-3, with TRBD2 identical over 11 bases. The CDR3 totals 15 residues. Germline CDR1 and CDR2: SGDLS and YYNGEE. V lost 3 bases, J lost 9 bases, and 9 bases stayed unmatched. CDR3 in amino acids: CASSGIAGGQRTQYF. Here the CDR3 DNA reads TGTGCCAGCAGCGGGATAGCGGGGGGGCAGCGAACGCAGTATTTT.

This clonotype was counted between two and nine times. The chain joins TRBV28 to TRBJ2-4; either TRBD1 or TRBD2 may supply D (6 bases each). Trimming shortened V by 2 bases and J by 7 bases, and 12 bases separated the two germline ends. Germline assignment: CDR1 MDHEN and CDR2 SYDVKM. The CDR3 loop spans 14 amino acids. The CDR3 nucleotides are TGTGCCAGCAGTTTAAGCGGGCAGGGGAACATTCAGTACTTC. Translating it yields CASSLSGQGNIQYF.

This sequence joins TRBV30 and TRBJ1-1; TRBD1 might be the D (6 bases). Germline CDR1 is GTSNPN and CDR2 is SVGIG (reference sequence). The CDR3 consists of 12 residues. Trimming removed 0 bases from V and 8 bases from J, with 10 bases in between. This CDR3 reads CAWSVRGAEAFF. CDR3 in DNA: TGTGCCTGGAGTGTGCGGGGGGCGGAAGCTTTCTTT. The entire variable domain, with the rest obtained from reference TRBV30 and TRBJ1-1, is as follows: SQTIHQWPATLVQPVGSPLSLECTVEGTSNPNLYWYRQAAGRGLQLLFYSVGIGQISSEVPQNLSASRPQDRQFILSSKKLLLSDSGFYLCAWSVRGAEAFFGQGTRLTVV.

This clonotype occurred a few times. V is TRBV12-3 or TRBV12-4 and J is TRBJ2-3; 9 positions match TRBD2. CDR3 length equals 20 residues. The junction had 19 bases not matched to a gene; V was cut back by 6 bases and J by 0 bases. The CDR3 loop is CASSPAVVVGTSGSTDTQYF. The CDR3 DNA is TGTGCCAGCAGCCCCGCGGTGGTTGTCGGAACTAGCGGGAGCACAGATACGCAGTATTTT.

This clonotype was found many times. The genes are TRBV7-2 and TRBJ2-1; the match to TRBD2 covers 10 bases. Germline V gene lookup returns CDR1 SGHTA and CDR2 FQGNSA. J was trimmed by 7 bases and V by 5 bases; bases with no gene match: 11. The CDR3 spans 16 residues. The CDR3 DNA follows: TGTGCCAGCAGCCACGAACTAGCGGGGAGGGGTAATGAGCAGTTCTTC. Its translation is CASSHELAGRGNEQFF.

This clonotype was observed many times. Germline and junction disagree at one end, which may indicate a read error. This CDR3 reads CASRLATANYEQYF. CDR3 bases: TGCGCCAGCAGGTTGGCTACAGCAAACTACGAGCAGTACTTC. The rearrangement uses TRBV5-1 and TRBJ2-7; D unclear. Germline loops: CDR1 SGHRS, CDR2 YFSETQ. The CDR3 sequence is 14 residues long. The full variable domain, completed using reference TRBV5-1 and TRBJ2-7, is KAGVTQTPRYLIKTRGQQVTLSCSPISGHRSVSWYQQTPGQGLQFLFEYFSETQRNKGNFPGRFSGRQFSNSRSEMNVSTLELGDSALYLCASRLATANYEQYFGPGTRLTVT.

This clonotype was seen many times. The chain employs TRBV29-1 and TRBJ2-1; the match to TRBD1 covers 9 bases. The germline V gene encodes CDR1 SQVTM and CDR2 ANQGSEA. J gave up 6 bases and V 4 bases, and 4 bases lay outside the gene matches. The CDR3 spans 13 residues. DNA for the CDR3: TGCAGCGTTGCACAGGGGGCAGGCAATGAGCAGTTCTTC. Translated: CSVAQGAGNEQFF.

Turning to this clonotype: Since a much larger clone is just one base distant, this may be a read error. No conserved phenylalanine or tryptophan ends this CDR3, so it is likely a read error. The rearrangement joins TRBV11-2 to TRBJ1-6, with 10 bases matching TRBD1. The junction had 4 bases not matched to a gene; V was cut back by 6 bases and J by 8 bases. The CDR3 is made up of 14 amino acids. The germline CDR1 and CDR2 sequences are SGHAT and FQNNGV. The CDR3 coding sequence is TGTGCCAGCAGTTACGGGACAGGGGATTCACCCCTCCACTCT. This codes for CASSYGTGDSPLHS.